One sample yielded the 14 T cell receptor beta chains listed below, sequenced in a study of blood T cell repertoires in COVID-19. TCRdb's copy holds only in-frame clones and misses some; the assay was immunoSEQ multiplex PCR. The data hold under 200,000 clones, with 87% observed a single time. Source material: peripheral blood. Source of these receptors: a woman in her seventies with COVID-19, enrolled during active disease.

This clone was counted a few times. The chain links TRBV6-6 to TRBJ2-3, with TRBD2 matching over 10 bases. The CDR3 extends over 18 amino acids. Per the germline V gene, CDR1 is MNHNY and CDR2 is SVGAGI (reference sequence). V was clipped by 5 bases and J by 4 bases; unmatched bases: 15. The CDR3 DNA is TGTGCCAGCAGTCCCCCCGTGCAGCGGGGGGGCAGGGCAGATACGCAGTATTTT. Its protein is CASSPPVQRGGRADTQYF.

V is TRBV25-1 and J is TRBJ1-1; maybe TRBD1 (6 bases). This CDR3 has 15 amino acids. The V end lost 4 bases, the J end lost 4 bases, and 16 bases lay between the germline ends. Germline V gives CDR1 MGHDK, CDR2 SYGVNS. CDR3 DNA: TGTGCCAGCAGTGGAAGCAGGGGATTTGGCACTGAAGCTTTCTTT. This encodes CASSGSRGFGTEAFF.

The rearrangement links TRBV4-1 to TRBJ2-1, with 13 bases matching TRBD2. The germline CDR1 and CDR2 sequences are MGHRA and YSYEKL. The CDR3 spans 16 residues. V dropped 1 base and J dropped 6; count of bases not matched to a gene: 3. The CDR3 region is CASSQVTSGGANEQFF. The CDR3 region has the DNA TGCGCCAGCAGCCAAGTAACTAGCGGGGGGGCCAATGAGCAGTTCTTC.

This sequence joins TRBV2 and TRBJ1-2, with D perhaps TRBD1 (5 bases). The CDR3 is made up of 13 amino acids. The V end lost 4 bases, the J end lost 3 bases, and 9 bases lay between the germline ends. Germline loops: CDR1 SNHLY, CDR2 FYNNEI. For the CDR3, the DNA is TGTGCCAGCAGTGGACAGTTAGACTATGGCTACACCTTC. It codes for CASSGQLDYGYTF.

The chain carries TRBV27 and TRBJ1-1, with a weak D call TRBD1 (5 bases). The CDR3 is 18 residues long. Germline CDR1 MNHEY, CDR2 SMNVEV (reference sequence). The V and J ends lost 4 bases and 3 bases respectively, with 24 bases between them. The CDR3: CASSSSGGDRYPYTEAFF. CDR3 bases: TGTGCCAGCAGTTCATCCGGGGGGGACCGTTACCCTTACACTGAAGCTTTCTTT.

The V call is TRBV28, the J call TRBJ2-1; tentatively, D is TRBD1 (5 bases). The germline gives CDR1 MDHEN, CDR2 SYDVKM. V lost 8 bases and J 6 bases, leaving 20 bases between the germline ends. This CDR3 is 15 amino acids long. Here the CDR3 DNA reads TGTGCCAGCCACACTGACCCTCGGCAGGGCAATGAGCAGTTCTTC. This codes for CASHTDPRQGNEQFF.

The chain has TRBV2 and TRBJ2-3, with D perhaps matching TRBD1 or TRBD2 (6 bases each). Trimming shortened V by 5 bases and J by 0 bases, and 12 bases separated the two germline ends. This CDR3 contains 15 residues. CDR1 and CDR2 (germline): SNHLY, FYNNEI. The CDR3: CASSKGGTSTDTQYF. CDR3 bases: TGTGCCAGCAGTAAAGGGGGGACTAGCACAGATACGCAGTATTTT.

The chain couples TRBV5-5 to TRBJ1-2, with TRBD1 identical over 7 bases. After removal of 0 bases from V and 5 bases from J, the junction contained 7 bases not matched to a gene. Germline CDR1 and CDR2: SGHKS and YYEKEE (reference sequence). This CDR3 is 15 amino acids long. CDR3 residues: CASSLGQGRRYGYTF. The CDR3 DNA follows: TGTGCCAGCAGCTTGGGACAGGGTAGGAGGTATGGCTACACCTTC.

The chain is built from TRBV18 and TRBJ1-1; no reliable D call. The CDR3 consists of 16 residues. Trimming removed 4 bases at V and 0 bases at J, with 15 bases between. Germline V CDR1 and CDR2: KGHSH, LQKENI. CDR3: CASSLTSNPLNTEAFF. The CDR3 bases are TGTGCCAGCTCACTCACCAGTAATCCCTTGAACACTGAAGCTTTCTTT. The variable domain in full, completed from reference TRBV18 and TRBJ1-1, reads NAGVMQNPRHLVRRRGQEARLRCSPMKGHSHVYWYRQLPEEGLKFMVYLQKENIIDESGMPKERFSAEFPKEGPSILRIQQVVRGDSAAYFCASSLTSNPLNTEAFFGQGTRLTVV.

The gene calls are TRBV5-1 and TRBJ2-1; the match to TRBD2 covers 10 bases. J gave up 5 bases and V 0 bases, and 5 bases lay outside the gene matches. This CDR3 region has 16 residues. Germline CDR1 and CDR2: SGHRS and YFSETQ. The CDR3 region is CASSLAPAGGNNEQFF. The CDR3 DNA is TGCGCCAGCAGCTTGGCCCCAGCGGGGGGGAACAATGAGCAGTTCTTC.

This chain uses TRBV18 with TRBJ2-7; the match to TRBD1 covers 10 bases. The V gene's germline CDR1 is KGHSH and CDR2 LQKENI. V was clipped by 3 bases and J by 2 bases; unmatched bases: 7. This CDR3 has 16 amino acids. CDR3: CASSPLGGQGTYEQYF. Here the CDR3 DNA reads TGTGCCAGCTCACCGCTTGGGGGACAGGGGACCTACGAGCAGTACTTC.

The chain carries TRBV2 and TRBJ1-1; perhaps TRBD1 as D (6 bases). Between the trimmed V and J ends, which lost 6 bases and 0 bases, there was a span of 17 bases. The CDR3 sequence is 16 residues long. Looked up from germline, CDR1 is SNHLY and CDR2 is FYNNEI. DNA of the CDR3: TGTGCCAGCAGGGGCAGGGGCTCGCGGGTGAACACTGAAGCTTTCTTT. Protein: CASRGRGSRVNTEAFF.

V gene TRBV5-6 combines with J gene TRBJ2-4; tentative D call: TRBD1 (5 bases). Trimming shortened V by 0 bases and J by 3 bases, and 13 bases separated the two germline ends. The length of the CDR3 is 16 residues. The germline gives CDR1 SGHDT, CDR2 YYEEEE. This CDR3 is CASSLAARVVKNIQYF. In DNA, the CDR3 is TGTGCCAGCAGCTTGGCAGCCAGGGTAGTCAAAAACATTCAGTACTTC.

In this sample, this clone turned up once. The gene calls are TRBV28 and TRBJ1-5, with D unresolved. Germline CDR1 MDHEN, CDR2 SYDVKM. This CDR3 contains 14 residues. V lost 3 bases to trimming and J lost 0 bases, with 6 bases between them. The CDR3 region is CASSFPVSNQPQHF. CDR3 DNA: TGTGCCAGCAGTTTCCCTGTTAGCAATCAGCCCCAGCATTTT.